The rows below give T cell receptor beta chains drawn from one sample of a study of control samples from healthy donors and cancer patients. Only in-frame clones appear in the TCRdb table, and some are missing; sequencing was by immunoSEQ multiplex PCR. The sample comprises about 64,000 clones, roughly 90% of which are singletons, and about 1.5% rests with the top ten. Sequencing was performed on PBMCs. These receptors all stem from a middle-aged man with colorectal cancer. Both conserved end residues are part of each CDR3. D genes are given only for firm matches. Part of the rows lack a size; the others show once, few, many or a class for expanded clones.

clone_size	v_call	d_call	j_call	cdr3_nt	cdr3_aa
.	TRBV11-2	.	TRBJ2-7	TGTGCCAGCAGCGTGCTCACCGGAGGCCCACACGAGCAGTACTTC	CASSVLTGGPHEQYF
.	TRBV7-3	.	TRBJ2-4	TGTGCCAGCAGCTCCCAGGGGACTCAGCGCGGGACCATTCAGTACTTC	CASSSQGTQRGTIQYF
.	TRBV3-1/TRBV3-2	TRBD1	TRBJ2-5	TGTGCCAGCAGCCGGACAGGGAGCGGGGAGACCCAGTACTTC	CASSRTGSGETQYF
.	TRBV6-5	TRBD1	TRBJ1-1	TGTGCCAGCAGTTACTTACCGGGACAGGTACAAGCTTTCTTT	CASSYLPGQVQAFF
.	TRBV19	TRBD1	TRBJ1-5	TGTGCCAGTAGTATTTTCAGGGGGGTCGGGCAGCCCCAGCATTTT	CASSIFRGVGQPQHF
.	TRBV5-1	TRBD1	TRBJ2-1	TGCGCCAGCAGCCAGGACAGGGGACGGGGGTCCTACAATGAGCAGTTCTTC	CASSQDRGRGSYNEQFF
.	TRBV5-1	.	TRBJ1-2	TGCGCCAGCAGCTTGGATATTTGGGCGACAAGGGATAACTATGGCTACACCTTC	CASSLDIWATRDNYGYTF
.	TRBV5-6	.	TRBJ2-6	TGTGCCAGCAGCCGACGTGGCTCTGGGGCCAACGTCCTGACTTTC	CASSRRGSGANVLTF
.	TRBV12-3/TRBV12-4	TRBD2	TRBJ2-1	TGTGCCAGCAGTTCGAGACTAGCGGGAGAGCAGTTCTTC	CASSSRLAGEQFF
.	TRBV30	.	TRBJ1-1	TGTGCCTGGAGCCGAGGTCGAAGCCACATGAACACTGAAGCTTTCTTT	CAWSRGRSHMNTEAFF
.	TRBV7-2	.	TRBJ1-5	TGTGCCAGCAGCTTATCAGCCGAGAGGTCCCAGCATTTT	CASSLSAERSQHF
.	TRBV18	.	TRBJ1-1	TGTGCCAGCTCACCGTGGGGGAGGAACACTGAAGCTTTCTTT	CASSPWGRNTEAFF
.	TRBV24-1	TRBD1	TRBJ2-2	TGTGCCACCAGTGATCTTGACAGGGCGGTCTACCCCGGGGAGCTGTTTTTT	CATSDLDRAVYPGELFF
.	TRBV4-2	TRBD1	TRBJ1-4	TGTGCCAGCAGCCACGCGCCGGGACAGGGGTTTGAAAAACTGTTTTTT	CASSHAPGQGFEKLFF
.	TRBV19	.	TRBJ2-2	TGTGCCAGTTGGACCCCCACGGGACAAAACACCGGGGAGCTGTTTTTT	CASWTPTGQNTGELFF
.	TRBV15	.	TRBJ1-3	TGTGCCACCAGCAGAGACGGGACACCTGGCGACACCATATATTTT	CATSRDGTPGDTIYF
.	TRBV5-6	.	TRBJ2-7	TGTGCCAGCAGCTTTCCCGGGACACCTAGATCCTACGAGCAGTACTTC	CASSFPGTPRSYEQYF
few	TRBV19	.	TRBJ2-7	TGTGCCAGTAGTAGGGACTTTGAGCAGTACTTC	CASSRDFEQYF
.	TRBV6-1	.	TRBJ1-5	TGTGCCAGCAGTGAACGGGGAGGGCCCCAGCATTTT	CASSERGGPQHF
.	TRBV6-5	TRBD1	TRBJ1-2	TGTGCCAGCAGACCCATGACAGGGTTCTATGGCTACACCTTC	CASRPMTGFYGYTF
.	TRBV2	.	TRBJ1-2	TGTGCCAGCGCCCCCGAGGCGGGAAACTATGGCTACACCTTC	CASAPEAGNYGYTF
.	TRBV18	.	TRBJ1-1	TGTGCCAGCTCACTTCTCGACCAGGTTACGAACACTGAAGCTTTCTTT	CASSLLDQVTNTEAFF
.	TRBV2	.	TRBJ1-2	TGTGCCAGCATAGGACAGACCCTCTATGGCTACACCTTC	CASIGQTLYGYTF
.	TRBV9	TRBD1	TRBJ2-7	TGTGCCAGCAGCCCGGGAGGCGGACAGGGGGCCTACGAGCAGTACTTC	CASSPGGGQGAYEQYF
.	TRBV3-1/TRBV3-2	.	TRBJ1-6	TGTGCCAGCAGCCAATCGTCTTGGGGAAACCATAATTCACCCCTCCACTTT	CASSQSSWGNHNSPLHF
.	TRBV6-5	.	TRBJ1-1	TGTGCCAGCACCAACCGGGGGGTAGGAACTGAAGCTTTCTTT	CASTNRGVGTEAFF
.	TRBV7-2	.	TRBJ1-2	TGTGCCAGCAGCTTAGCGCGGGCAGGTGATGGCTACACCTTC	CASSLARAGDGYTF
few	TRBV19	TRBD1	TRBJ1-1	TGTGCCAGTCGACCCTCGACAGGGTGGGACACTGAAGCTTTCTTT	CASRPSTGWDTEAFF
.	TRBV7-7	.	TRBJ2-1	TGTGCCAGCAGCCGAGGGGGATACAATGAGCAGTTCTTC	CASSRGGYNEQFF
once	TRBV9	.	TRBJ1-6	TGTGCCAGCAGCGGAACAGGGAAGCATTCACCCCTCCACTTT	CASSGTGKHSPLHF
.	TRBV29-1	TRBD2	TRBJ2-3	TGCAGCGTACCCCCCTTAGCTAGCGGGGGGCCAAGCACAGATACGCAGTATTTT	CSVPPLASGGPSTDTQYF
.	TRBV7-9	.	TRBJ1-6	TGTGCCAGCAGCCCGGGTCAGGATAATTCACCCCTCCACTTT	CASSPGQDNSPLHF
.	TRBV7-9	.	TRBJ1-2	TGTGCCAGCAGCTTAGCATCATTGGGGGAAGCCTATGGCTACACCTTC	CASSLASLGEAYGYTF
.	TRBV27	TRBD1	TRBJ2-5	TGTGCCAGCAGTCCCGGGACAGGGGTCCAAGAGACCCAGTACTTC	CASSPGTGVQETQYF
.	TRBV7-9	TRBD1	TRBJ1-2	TGTGCCAGCAGCTCCGGGACAGGGGATTATGGCTACACCTTC	CASSSGTGDYGYTF
once	TRBV4-1	TRBD1	TRBJ2-1	TGCGCCAGCAGCCGGACAGGGGGGGCCAATGAGCAGTTCTTC	CASSRTGGANEQFF
.	TRBV3-1/TRBV3-2	.	TRBJ1-3	TGTGCCAGCAGTGTGAGTTCAGGAGACTCTGGAAACACCATATATTTT	CASSVSSGDSGNTIYF
once	TRBV6-5	TRBD1	TRBJ2-7	TGTGCCAGCAGGAGACAGGGCACGAACGAGCAGTACTTC	CASRRQGTNEQYF
once	TRBV5-1	.	TRBJ2-5	TGCGCCAGCAGCTCCCTACAGAGGGCTAAAGAGACCCAGTACTTC	CASSSLQRAKETQYF
.	TRBV7-2	.	TRBJ2-6	TGTGCCAGCCAGGGGTCTGCTGGGGCCAACGTCCTGACTTTC	CASQGSAGANVLTF
.	TRBV5-1	TRBD2	TRBJ2-2	TGCACCAGCAGCTGGACTAGCGGGGGGGCCACCGGGGAGCTGTTTTTT	CTSSWTSGGATGELFF
.	TRBV2	TRBD1	TRBJ1-2	TGTGCCAGCAGTGACGCGACAGGGTCACAGGCTAACTATGGCTACACCTTC	CASSDATGSQANYGYTF
.	TRBV12-3/TRBV12-4	.	TRBJ1-3	TGTGCCAGCAGTTTAACGGGCACCATATATTTT	CASSLTGTIYF
.	TRBV27	.	TRBJ2-7	TGTGCCAGCAGTATTATGTCGGTCCGGAGGATGGACGAGCAGTACTTC	CASSIMSVRRMDEQYF
.	TRBV19	.	TRBJ2-6	TGTGCCAGTAGTATAGTTAGGGCTGGGGCCAACGTCCTGACTTTC	CASSIVRAGANVLTF
.	TRBV4-1	.	TRBJ2-7	TGCGCCAGCAAAGCCTCGGCCGGCTCCTACGAGCAGTACTTC	CASKASAGSYEQYF
few	TRBV5-1	.	TRBJ1-2	TGCGCCAGCAGCTTGTCGTTCTATGGCTACACCTTC	CASSLSFYGYTF
few	TRBV7-2	TRBD2	TRBJ2-3	TGTGCCAGCAGCTTAGGCGGGGGGCGGGCGACAGATACGCAGTATTTT	CASSLGGGRATDTQYF
.	TRBV25-1	TRBD1	TRBJ1-4	TGTGCCAGCAGTGGAGGTTCGACAGGGAAAGGGGAAAAACTGTTTTTT	CASSGGSTGKGEKLFF
.	TRBV7-9	TRBD1	TRBJ2-3	TGTGCCAGCAGCCCCGGGACAGCATCCACAGATACGCAGTATTTT	CASSPGTASTDTQYF
once	TRBV6-5	.	TRBJ1-1	TGTGCCAGCAGTTACTCTGTCGGGGTATCTGAAGCTTTCTTT	CASSYSVGVSEAFF
.	TRBV15	TRBD1	TRBJ2-2	TGTGCCACCAGCAGAGATCGGGACAGCACCGGGGAGCTGTTTTTT	CATSRDRDSTGELFF
.	TRBV7-9	.	TRBJ2-5	TGTGCCAGCAGCTTAGGTGGACTGAGGGGAGAGACCCAGTACTTC	CASSLGGLRGETQYF
.	TRBV6-5	TRBD1	TRBJ1-2	TGTGCCAGCAGTTATGGGCGGACAGGGACATTGCGAGGCTACACCTTC	CASSYGRTGTLRGYTF
.	TRBV6-5	.	TRBJ1-6	TGTGCCAGCAACCCTCGGTGGGGGGATAATTCACCCCTCCACTTT	CASNPRWGDNSPLHF
.	TRBV6-2/TRBV6-3	.	TRBJ2-5	TGTGCCAGCAGCCAGTTAACCGGGACCCAGTACTTC	CASSQLTGTQYF
.	TRBV5-5	TRBD1	TRBJ1-1	TGTGCCAGCAGCTACGACGGACAGGGCTTGAACACTGAAGCTTTCTTT	CASSYDGQGLNTEAFF